The text below deals with one TCR beta chain. Its antigen remains unknown. Sequenced by immunoSEQ multiplex PCR; TCRdb stores in-frame clones only, minus some. The data show fewer than 120,000 clones, roughly 90% seen once. The sample is drawn from a study of cytomegalovirus exposure and HLA in healthy donors. The overall study: Later analysis reported that the roughly 120 validation repertoires shared the platform of the 600 to 750 first-cohort repertoires. Study findings and constraints: There were around 160 TCR beta chains listed as cytomegalovirus-associated. Most TCR sequences proved rare, with some public TCRs found in many donors. In vitro assays verified that three CMV-associated chains recognized CMV antigens specifically.

The germline gives CDR1 SNHLY, CDR2 FYNNEI. The CDR3 consists of 16 residues. The V gene end was trimmed by 5 bases and the J gene end by 2 bases; junction bases not matched to a gene: 7. The chain couples TRBV2 to TRBJ2-5; 11 bases line up with TRBD2. The sequenced sample consisted of PBMCs. This TCR was recovered from a woman aged 25 to 45 in good health and CMV-seropositive. CDR3 nucleotides: TGTGCCAGCAGTCGATTGGGGACTAGCGGTCAAGAGACCCAGTACTTC. Its translation: CASSRLGTSGQETQYF.